One and the same sample provided the 11 T cell receptor beta chains below, sequenced in a study of blood T cell repertoires in COVID-19. Sequencing used immunoSEQ multiplex PCR; TCRdb keeps in-frame clones, though not all of them. The sample holds around 150,000 clones, about 85% seen once. What was sequenced was peripheral blood. These TCRs come from a human donor with acute or convalescent COVID-19. The donor label of this sample is uncertain.

The rearrangement uses TRBV6-2 or TRBV6-3 and TRBJ1-5, with unresolved D. The CDR3 covers 12 residues. The V and J ends lost 2 bases and 5 bases respectively, with 4 bases between them. Per germline, CDR1 MNHEY and CDR2 SVGEGT. For the CDR3, the DNA is TGTGCCAGCAGTTACCAATATCAGCCCCAGCATTTT. It translates to CASSYQYQPQHF.

V usage is TRBV5-1 and J usage is TRBJ2-7; 11 bases line up with TRBD1. This CDR3 spans 16 amino acids. V lost 1 base and J lost 1; bases outside the gene matches: 4. CDR1 SGHRS and CDR2 YFSETQ come from the germline V gene. The CDR3 DNA reads TGCGCCAGCAGCTTGACCGGGACAGGGGGGTCCTACGAGCAGTACTTC. This sequence encodes CASSLTGTGGSYEQYF.

The genes are TRBV19 and TRBJ1-5; 7 bases agree with TRBD1. The CDR3 loop spans 14 amino acids. The germline CDR1 and CDR2 sequences are LNHDA and SQIVND (reference sequence). J gave up 6 bases and V 5 bases, and 7 bases lay outside the gene matches. CDR3 amino acids: CASSHAGGGQPQHF. In DNA form, the CDR3 reads TGTGCCAGTAGTCACGCAGGGGGAGGTCAGCCCCAGCATTTT.

The genes are TRBV9 and TRBJ2-1; possible D gene TRBD2, 5 bases. The germline CDR1 and CDR2 sequences are SGDLS and YYNGEE. CDR3 length: 14 amino acids. Trimming took 6 bases from V and 2 from J, leaving 12 bases between them. CDR3 residues: CASTHSDPYNEQFF. Here the CDR3 DNA reads TGTGCCAGCACCCATAGCGACCCCTACAATGAGCAGTTCTTC.

As concerns this clone: Other DNA sequences in this sample translate to the same CDR3. The V and J genes are TRBV18 and TRBJ1-2; no firm D call. The CDR3 consists of 13 residues. Trimming took off 2 bases at V and 6 bases at J, with 10 bases between the two ends. Germline CDR1 and CDR2: KGHSH and LQKENI. As DNA, the CDR3 is TGTGCCAGCTCACCAGCGTCGGGAGATGGCTACACCTTC. It codes for CASSPASGDGYTF.

The CDR3 spells CATSRTRTEPNEKLFF. The CDR3 DNA reads TGTGCCACCAGCAGAACCCGGACAGAACCTAATGAAAAACTGTTTTTT. The chain uses TRBV15 and TRBJ1-4; possible D gene TRBD1, 6 bases. In germline, CDR1 is LNHNV, CDR2 YYDKDF (reference sequence). V shed 2 bases and J shed 3 bases, with 13 bases lying between them. The CDR3 spans 16 residues.

V gene TRBV5-1 combines with J gene TRBJ1-1, with TRBD1 as a possible D gene (6 bases). Germline V lookup: CDR1 SGHRS, CDR2 YFSETQ. The CDR3 consists of 15 residues. Trimming removed 4 bases at V and 2 bases at J, with 15 bases between. The CDR3, as DNA: TGCGCCAGCAGCGCGGGGGGCCAGACCAACACTGAAGCTTTCTTT. Its protein is CASSAGGQTNTEAFF.

This chain connects TRBV7-6 to TRBJ1-1; 11 bases are a match to TRBD1. The V gene's germline CDR1 is SGHVS and CDR2 FNYEAQ. The CDR3 runs to 15 residues. V was clipped by 0 bases and J by 5 bases; unmatched bases: 2. CDR3 DNA sequence: TGTGCCAGCAGCTTAGCGGGACAGGGGGATACTGAAGCTTTCTTT. Amino acids: CASSLAGQGDTEAFF.

The chain combines TRBV30 with TRBJ1-5, with no clear D. CDR3 size: 15 residues. Germline V gives CDR1 GTSNPN, CDR2 SVGIG (reference sequence). V lost 1 base to trimming and J lost 3 bases, with 13 bases between them. CDR3 DNA sequence: TGTGCCTGGAGTGGAAGCGGCAGGTCCAATCAGCCCCAGCATTTT. It codes for CAWSGSGRSNQPQHF.

The gene calls are TRBV27 and TRBJ2-5; D gene unclear. This CDR3 comprises 14 residues. From germline, CDR1 is MNHEY and CDR2 SMNVEV (reference sequence). V was clipped by 5 bases and J by 6 bases, with 16 bases between them. The DNA for the CDR3 is TGTGCCAGCAGTCCTACCCCCCTGAGGCAGACCCAGTACTTC. It yields the protein CASSPTPLRQTQYF.

J is TRBJ2-3 and V is TRBV29-1; 7 bases align to TRBD1. The length of the CDR3 is 14 residues. The trim removed 7 bases at V and 3 bases at J, leaving 10 bases unmatched. CDR1 is SQVTM, CDR2 ANQGSEA, per germline. The CDR3 protein is CSAYVGGQTDTQYF. CDR3 DNA sequence: TGCAGCGCCTACGTAGGGGGCCAGACAGATACGCAGTATTTT.